These 13 T cell receptor beta chains share one sample of origin, sequenced in a study of blood T cell repertoires in COVID-19. TCRdb keeps only in-frame clones here, not all; method: immunoSEQ multiplex PCR. Of tens of thousands of clones listed, around 70% were seen once; the top ten hold about 21%. The material sequenced was peripheral blood. These receptors were collected from a man aged 65 to 79 with acute or convalescent COVID-19.

This clone has more than one count but fewer than ten. This rearrangement joins TRBV2 to TRBJ1-5; D call uncertain. The germline V and J ends were trimmed by 2 bases and 4 bases, with 3 bases remaining between them. This CDR3 is 12 amino acids long. The germline gives CDR1 SNHLY, CDR2 FYNNEI. The CDR3 bases are TGTGCCAGCAGTGAACCTAATCAGCCCCAGCATTTT. It translates to CASSEPNQPQHF.

This chain joins TRBV5-1 and TRBJ1-2; tentatively, D is TRBD1 (6 bases). V shed 1 base and J shed 7 bases, with 14 bases lying between them. CDR1 is SGHRS, CDR2 YFSETQ, per germline. CDR3 length: 14 amino acids. CDR3 DNA: TGCGCCAGCAGCTTGTATCGGGGGGCCGGTGGCTACACCTTC. This sequence encodes CASSLYRGAGGYTF.

This clone was picked up a small number of times. The chain carries TRBV19 and TRBJ1-6, with 10 bases aligning to TRBD1. The ends lost 7 bases at V and 5 bases at J; junction bases unmatched: 14. The CDR3 is 18 residues long. From germline, CDR1 is LNHDA and CDR2 SQIVND (reference sequence). CDR3 residues: CASTRLYRGTGDNSPLHF. The CDR3 bases are TGTGCCAGTACACGCTTGTACCGGGGGACAGGGGATAATTCACCCCTCCACTTT.

This sequence joins TRBV9 and TRBJ1-5, with 8 positions matching TRBD1. V shed 3 bases and J 5 bases; nucleotides not matched to a gene: 7. This CDR3 region has 15 residues. CDR1 SGDLS and CDR2 YYNGEE come from the germline V gene. The CDR3 sequence is CASSASQGGHQPQHF. CDR3 coding DNA: TGTGCCAGCAGCGCCTCACAGGGGGGACATCAGCCCCAGCATTTT.

V gene TRBV28 combines with J gene TRBJ2-3, with D possibly being TRBD2 (6 bases). Germline values: CDR1 MDHEN, CDR2 SYDVKM. CDR3 size: 14 residues. Trimming shortened V by 3 bases and J by 2 bases, and 9 bases separated the two germline ends. As DNA, the CDR3 is TGTGCCAGCAGTTTTTGGACTAACACAGATACGCAGTATTTT. Amino acid sequence: CASSFWTNTDTQYF.

V is TRBV3-1 (or the pseudogene TRBV3-2) and J is TRBJ1-2; tentative D call: TRBD1 (5 bases). V lost 0 bases to trimming and J lost 5 bases, with 10 bases between them. There are 14 residues in the CDR3. Germline values: CDR1 LGHDT, CDR2 YNNKEL (reference sequence). CDR3 nucleotides: TGTGCCAGCAGCCAAGAAGGGGCAGTGTATGGCTACACCTTC. Translation gives CASSQEGAVYGYTF.

The chain employs TRBV5-4 and TRBJ2-4, with D unresolved. The CDR3 covers 15 residues. The ends were cut back, 0 bases at V and 1 base at J, with 8 bases in the middle. Germline CDR1 is SGHNT and CDR2 is YYREEE (reference sequence). The CDR3 bases are TGTGCCAGCAGCTTGGACGGGTTGGCCAAAAACATTCAGTACTTC. It translates to CASSLDGLAKNIQYF.

The V call is TRBV7-8, the J call TRBJ1-4, with D possibly matching TRBD1 (5 bases). The germline gives CDR1 SGHVS, CDR2 FQNEAQ. The CDR3 runs to 13 residues. With 5 bases removed from V and 7 bases from J, the gap between germline ends came to 11 bases. CDR3 nucleotide sequence: TGTGCCAGCAGCCCGGGCAGGGTTGAAAAACTGTTTTTT. Protein: CASSPGRVEKLFF.

This chain uses TRBV7-3 with TRBJ1-1; TRBD1 might be the D (5 bases). Germline loops: CDR1 SGHTA, CDR2 FQGTGA. The CDR3 extends over 15 amino acids. Trimming left V 5 bases short and J 3 bases short, with 16 bases between. The CDR3 region has the DNA TGTGCCAGCAGCCCCGGACCGGGAGGGGACACTGAAGCTTTCTTT. This translates into CASSPGPGGDTEAFF. The variable domain in full, with the rest retrieved from reference TRBV7-3 and TRBJ1-1, is GAGVSQTPSNKVTEKGKYVELRCDPISGHTALYWYRQSLGQGPEFLIYFQGTGAADDSGLPNDRFFAVRPEGSVSTLKIQRTERGDSAVYLCASSPGPGGDTEAFFGQGTRLTVV.

This sequence joins TRBV12-3 or TRBV12-4 and TRBJ2-1; tentative D call: TRBD2 (5 bases). The CDR3 is 13 amino acids. V lost 6 bases to trimming and J lost 3 bases, with 9 bases between them. CDR3 region: CASRGRVYNEQFF. The CDR3 DNA reads as TGTGCCAGCAGAGGGCGGGTCTACAATGAGCAGTTCTTC.

This sequence joins TRBV11-3 and TRBJ1-1; D is uncertain. CDR1 is SGHNT, CDR2 YENEEA, per germline. CDR3 size: 13 residues. Trimming cost V 2 bases and J 7 bases, with 11 bases left between them. The CDR3 DNA sequence: TGTGCCAGCAGCTTACGGGGTGTGGGTGAAGCTTTCTTT. It is translated as CASSLRGVGEAFF.

The DNA for the CDR3 is TGTGCCAGTAGTACGACAGGCGACCATCAGCCCCAGCATTTT. It specifies CASSTTGDHQPQHF. This rearrangement joins TRBV19 to TRBJ1-5, with D tentatively TRBD1 (6 bases). This CDR3 has 14 residues. Trimming left V 4 bases short and J 5 bases short, with 12 bases between. CDR1 and CDR2 (germline): LNHDA, SQIVND (reference sequence).

This chain uses TRBV28 with TRBJ1-2; weak D call: TRBD1 (5 bases). CDR3 length: 12 amino acids. Germline V lookup: CDR1 MDHEN, CDR2 SYDVKM. Trimming pared 1 base from V and 7 bases from J, leaving 7 bases between. The CDR3 protein is CASSLSGSGYTF. For the CDR3, the DNA is TGTGCCAGCAGTTTATCAGGGTCTGGCTACACCTTC.